This is a list of T cell receptor beta chains from one sample in a study of CD8 T cells in ankylosing spondylitis. Using its own MiXCR run on the 5' RACE reads, TCRdb lists one record per CDR3 protein. The sample lists tens of thousands of distinct CDR3 sequences; roughly 5.3% were seen once. Sequenced: blood, either unsorted or a sorted T cell fraction (not recorded which). These receptors all come from a male donor with ankylosing spondylitis or in good health (not recorded which). Each CDR3 is given with its conserved first and last residue. A D gene is named only where the DNA matches it firmly. The size entry gives how often the clone was seen (once, few, many) or a class if it is expanded.

d_call: -; j_call: TRBJ1-2; v_call: TRBV18; clone_size: many; cdr3_nt: TGTGCCAGCTCACCGGGGCTGGACTATGGCTACACCTTC; cdr3_aa: CASSPGLDYGYTF
d_call: TRBD1; j_call: TRBJ2-7; v_call: TRBV18; clone_size: many; cdr3_nt: TGTGCCAGCTCACCCGCAGTGGGACAGGGGCCCTACGAGCAGTACTTC; cdr3_aa: CASSPAVGQGPYEQYF
d_call: -; j_call: TRBJ2-7; v_call: TRBV28; clone_size: many; cdr3_nt: TGTGCCAGCAGTTTTAGTCGCCAGCACGAGCAGTACTTC; cdr3_aa: CASSFSRQHEQYF
d_call: -; j_call: TRBJ2-2; v_call: TRBV28; clone_size: many; cdr3_nt: TGTGCCAGCAGCCCCATTTACACCGGGGAGCTGTTTTTT; cdr3_aa: CASSPIYTGELFF
d_call: -; j_call: TRBJ2-5; v_call: TRBV7-2; clone_size: many; cdr3_nt: TGTGCCAGCGGCGGCACAATCCAAGAGACCCAGTACTTC; cdr3_aa: CASGGTIQETQYF
d_call: TRBD1; j_call: TRBJ1-1; v_call: TRBV6-5; clone_size: many; cdr3_nt: TGTGCCAGCAGTACGGGACAGGGGATGACTTTCTTT; cdr3_aa: CASSTGQGMTFF
d_call: -; j_call: TRBJ1-4; v_call: TRBV21-1; clone_size: many; cdr3_nt: TGTGCCAGCAGCAAAGAGGCGCCGGAAAAACTGTTTTTT; cdr3_aa: CASSKEAPEKLFF
d_call: TRBD1; j_call: TRBJ2-1; v_call: TRBV18; clone_size: many; cdr3_nt: TGTGCCAGCTCACCAGGGACAGGTGATGAGCAGTTCTTC; cdr3_aa: CASSPGTGDEQFF
d_call: TRBD1; j_call: TRBJ1-2; v_call: TRBV5-1; clone_size: many; cdr3_nt: TGCGCCAGCAGCGTGGACAGGGGAGGGGATGGCTACACCTTC; cdr3_aa: CASSVDRGGDGYTF
d_call: TRBD2; j_call: TRBJ2-3; v_call: TRBV20-1; clone_size: many; cdr3_nt: TGCAGTGCTTCAAGCGGGAGCCAGCCTAGCACAGATACGCAGTATTTT; cdr3_aa: CSASSGSQPSTDTQYF
d_call: -; j_call: TRBJ2-2; v_call: TRBV18; clone_size: many; cdr3_nt: TGTGCCAGCTCACCAGACGGGACGAACACCGGGGAGCTGTTTTTT; cdr3_aa: CASSPDGTNTGELFF